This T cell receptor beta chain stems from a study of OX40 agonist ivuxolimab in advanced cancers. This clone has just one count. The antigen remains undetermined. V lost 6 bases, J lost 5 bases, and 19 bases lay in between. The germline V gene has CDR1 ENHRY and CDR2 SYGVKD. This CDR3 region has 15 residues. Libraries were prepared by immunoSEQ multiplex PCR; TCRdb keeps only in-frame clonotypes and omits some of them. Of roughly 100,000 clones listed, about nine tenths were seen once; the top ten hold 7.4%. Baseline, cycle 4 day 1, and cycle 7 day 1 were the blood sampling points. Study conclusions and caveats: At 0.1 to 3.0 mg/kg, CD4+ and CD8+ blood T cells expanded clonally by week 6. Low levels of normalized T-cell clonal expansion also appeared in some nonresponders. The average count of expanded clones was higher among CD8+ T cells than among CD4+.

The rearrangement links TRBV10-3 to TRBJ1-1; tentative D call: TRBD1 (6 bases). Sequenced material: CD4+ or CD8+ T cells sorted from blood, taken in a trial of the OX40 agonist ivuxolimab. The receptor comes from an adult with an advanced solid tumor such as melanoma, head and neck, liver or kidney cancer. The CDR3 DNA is TGTGCCATCAGGCACAACGTAGAGGGGGGGACTGAAGCTTTCTTT. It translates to CAIRHNVEGGTEAFF.